This T cell receptor (beta chain) was found in a study of shared clonotypes between healthy human individuals. Source study methods: There were no quality scores in the junction-only immunoSEQ sequences, so filtering differed. Sequencing used immunoSEQ multiplex PCR; TCRdb keeps in-frame clones, though not all of them. From that table come the V and J calls and clone size; the DNA was used to work out D and trimming. This table holds approximately 720,000 clones, around 72% found once. The germline V gene encodes CDR1 MNHNY and CDR2 SVGAGI (reference sequence). This CDR3 has 15 residues. The V end was cut by 10 bases, the J end by 0 bases, with 16 bases between. Adult donors, all healthy and HIV-negative, had no recent acute infections or vaccinations.

Material for sequencing was memory CD4+ T cells sorted from blood. Specified subset: CD45RA-negative fraction. This clonotype was sampled from a woman aged 30 to 39 in good health. This chain uses TRBV6-6 with TRBJ2-1, with D possibly being TRBD2 (5 bases). The CDR3 nucleotides read TGTGCCACCGTCCGGGGAAAGGGCTCCTACAATGAGCAGTTCTTC. It specifies CATVRGKGSYNEQFF.